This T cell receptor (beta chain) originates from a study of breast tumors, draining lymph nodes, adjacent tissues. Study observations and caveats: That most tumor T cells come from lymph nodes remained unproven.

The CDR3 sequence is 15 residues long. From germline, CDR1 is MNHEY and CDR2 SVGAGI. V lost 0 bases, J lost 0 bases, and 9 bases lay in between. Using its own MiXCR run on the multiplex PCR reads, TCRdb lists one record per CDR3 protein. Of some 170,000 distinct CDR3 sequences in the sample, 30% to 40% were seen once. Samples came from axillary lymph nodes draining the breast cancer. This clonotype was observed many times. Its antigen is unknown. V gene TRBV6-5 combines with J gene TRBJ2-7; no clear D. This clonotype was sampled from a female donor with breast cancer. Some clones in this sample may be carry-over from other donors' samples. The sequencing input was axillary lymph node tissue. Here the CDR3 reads CASSYSWSVSYEQYF. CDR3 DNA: TGTGCCAGCAGTTACTCGTGGAGCGTCTCCTACGAGCAGTACTTC.